This T cell receptor beta chain was sequenced for a study of T cell changes during pregnancy in multiple sclerosis. Germline values: CDR1 SEHNR, CDR2 FQNEAQ (reference sequence). The ends were cut back, 5 bases at V and 4 bases at J, with 6 bases in the middle. The CDR3 runs 13 residues. TCRdb's table, derived via immunoSEQ multiplex PCR, lists solely in-frame clones and lacks some. The table has 50,000 to 60,000 clones, 70% to 90% seen once. The specimen was CD4+ T cells from peripheral blood mononuclear cells, collected in the third trimester of pregnancy. The chain links TRBV7-9 to TRBJ1-6; D is ambiguous. This sequence originates from a female donor with multiple sclerosis, enrolled in a pregnancy study. The CDR3 region has the DNA TGTGCCAGCAGCAACGGTTATAATTCACCCCTCCACTTT. Translating it yields CASSNGYNSPLHF.